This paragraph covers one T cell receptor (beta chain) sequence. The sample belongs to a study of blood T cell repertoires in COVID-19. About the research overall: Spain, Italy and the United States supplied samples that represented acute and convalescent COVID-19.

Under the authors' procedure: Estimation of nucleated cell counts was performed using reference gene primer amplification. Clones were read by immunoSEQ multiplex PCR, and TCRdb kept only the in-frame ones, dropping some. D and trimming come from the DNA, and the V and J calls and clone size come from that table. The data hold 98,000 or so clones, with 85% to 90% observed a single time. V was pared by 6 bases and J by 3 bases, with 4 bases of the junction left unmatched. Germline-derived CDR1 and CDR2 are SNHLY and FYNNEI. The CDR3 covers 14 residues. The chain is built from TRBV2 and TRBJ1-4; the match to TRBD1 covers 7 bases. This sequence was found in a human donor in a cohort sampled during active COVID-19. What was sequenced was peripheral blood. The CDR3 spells CASSVTGANEKLFF. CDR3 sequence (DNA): TGTGCCAGCAGCGTCACAGGGGCTAATGAAAAACTGTTTTTT.